This TCR beta chain was found in a study of cytomegalovirus exposure and HLA in healthy donors. Libraries were prepared by immunoSEQ multiplex PCR; TCRdb keeps only in-frame clonotypes and omits some of them. The data show approximately 99,000 clones, almost 96% seen once. The CDR3 extends over 15 amino acids. With 3 bases removed from V and 0 bases from J, the gap between germline ends came to 12 bases. Germline V lookup: CDR1 SQVTM, CDR2 ANQGSEA. The source of this sequence is a woman aged 18-29 years in good health and CMV-seronegative. This chain connects TRBV29-1 to TRBJ2-1, with D hard to call. Source material: PBMCs. The CDR3 spells CSVEAGSSSYNEQFF. In DNA form, the CDR3 reads TGCAGCGTTGAGGCCGGGTCTAGCTCCTACAATGAGCAGTTCTTC.